Presented here are 15 T cell receptor beta chains from one specimen sequenced in a study of T cell responses to AZD1222 COVID-19 vaccine. Only in-frame clones appear in the TCRdb table, and some are missing; sequencing was by immunoSEQ multiplex PCR. The table includes around 83,000 clones, roughly 88% detected once. Sequencing used peripheral blood, obtained on day 0 of AZD1222 vaccination. The receptors stem from an adult in good health.

This chain links TRBV5-8 with TRBJ1-1, with D hard to call. Between the trimmed V and J ends, which lost 4 bases and 4 bases, there was a span of 14 bases. Germline V lookup: CDR1 SGHTS, CDR2 YDEGEE. This CDR3 contains 14 residues. CDR3 amino acids: CASSKVLWGTEAFF. The CDR3 DNA sequence: TGTGCCAGCAGCAAGGTCCTCTGGGGCACTGAAGCTTTCTTT.

The chain joins TRBV14 to TRBJ1-4; D might be TRBD1 (6 bases). Germline V gene data show CDR1 as SGHDN and CDR2 as FVKESK. This CDR3 spans 14 amino acids. The V and J ends lost 4 bases and 8 bases respectively, with 14 bases between them. This CDR3 reads CASSPLGAGEKLFF. DNA for the CDR3: TGTGCCAGCAGCCCCCTGGGGGCCGGGGAAAAACTGTTTTTT.

V usage is TRBV5-1 and J usage is TRBJ2-1; TRBD1 aligns across 7 bases. The CDR3 consists of 15 residues. The V segment lost 2 bases and the J segment 4 bases; nucleotides outside the gene matches: 6. The germline V gene has CDR1 SGHRS and CDR2 YFSETQ. CDR3 nucleotides: TGCGCCAGCAGCTTAACCGGGACAGAGTACAATGAGCAGTTCTTC. Protein sequence: CASSLTGTEYNEQFF.

The chain couples TRBV28 to TRBJ1-2; D unresolved. Germline CDR1 reads MDHEN; CDR2 reads SYDVKM. Deletions cut 6 bases from V and 4 bases from J, with 9 bases between. CDR3 length: 12 residues. The CDR3 protein is CASSVQTYGYTF. CDR3 bases: TGTGCCAGCAGCGTCCAGACCTATGGCTACACCTTC.

Here the CDR3 reads CASSSTGAEKLFF. CDR3 in DNA: TGTGCCAGCAGTTCGACAGGGGCGGAAAAACTGTTTTTT. V and J are TRBV6-2 or TRBV6-3 and TRBJ1-4; 8 bases line up with TRBD1. Germline CDR1 reads MNHEY; CDR2 reads SVGEGT. The CDR3 consists of 13 residues. After removal of 4 bases from V and 8 bases from J, the junction contained 3 bases not matched to a gene.

In this sample, this clone turned up once. The V call is TRBV18, the J call TRBJ2-3; 10 bases are shared with TRBD2. The CDR3 has 15 residues. V lost 2 bases to trimming and J lost 2 bases; unmatched junction nucleotides: 1. Germline CDR1 is KGHSH and CDR2 is LQKENI. The CDR3 nucleotides read TGTGCCAGCTCACCAACTAGCGGGGTCACAGATACGCAGTATTTT. This encodes CASSPTSGVTDTQYF.

This clone was detected only once. The rearrangement links TRBV12-1 to TRBJ2-3; the table's D call of TRBD2 was not tested on the DNA. TRBV12-1 is classified as a pseudogene. The CDR3 runs to 15 residues. CDR3 DNA sequence: TGTGCCAGCAGCTTTGAGGCTAGACGGTGGGATACGCAGTATTTT. It codes for CASSFEARRWDTQYF.

This chain joins TRBV7-9 and TRBJ1-2; maybe TRBD1 (5 bases). The CDR3 contains 16 residues. The ends were cut back, 1 base at V and 0 bases at J, with 12 bases in the middle. From germline, CDR1 is SEHNR and CDR2 FQNEAQ (reference sequence). The DNA of the CDR3 is TGTGCCAGCAGCTTAGAAGGGCCAGGGTCTAACTATGGCTACACCTTC. This gives the protein CASSLEGPGSNYGYTF.

This chain joins TRBV21-1 and TRBJ2-7; the DNA was not compared with TRBD1, the D call given in the table. TRBV21-1 is given as a pseudogene. The CDR3 has 14 residues. The CDR3 nucleotides are TGTGCCAGCAGCCGACAGTTGGGTAGCCACGAGCAGTACTTC. Its translation is CASSRQLGSHEQYF.

As for this clone: A junction boundary mismatches the germline segment, possibly from a read error. The chain employs TRBV19 and TRBJ1-1; possibly TRBD1 for D (6 bases). The CDR3 spans 12 residues. CDR1 is LNHDA, CDR2 SQIVND, per germline (reference sequence). CDR3 in amino acids: CASSPQTGPGDF. CDR3 nucleotides: TGTGCCAGTAGTCCCCAGACAGGCCCGGGGGACTTT.

V is TRBV6-2 or TRBV6-3 and J is TRBJ1-1; no clear D. This CDR3 is 13 amino acids long. Germline loops: CDR1 MNHEY, CDR2 SVGEGT. The V end lost 0 bases, the J end lost 2 bases, and 4 bases lay between the germline ends. This chain's CDR3 is CASSYSQNTEAFF. The CDR3 DNA reads as TGTGCCAGCAGTTACTCGCAAAACACTGAAGCTTTCTTT.

The chain employs TRBV10-3 and TRBJ1-1; D is unresolved. The CDR3 covers 12 residues. Germline V lookup: CDR1 ENHRY, CDR2 SYGVKD. The germline V and J ends were trimmed by 4 bases and 5 bases, with 8 bases remaining between them. CDR3 in DNA: TGTGCCATCAGTGGCAGCCAAACTGAAGCTTTCTTT. Translated, it gives CAISGSQTEAFF.

V gene TRBV10-3 combines with J gene TRBJ1-1, with D possibly matching TRBD1 (5 bases). The germline CDR1 and CDR2 sequences are ENHRY and SYGVKD. Deletions cut 6 bases from V and 1 base from J, with 9 bases between. The CDR3 extends over 13 amino acids. CDR3: CAIRGTSNTEAFF. DNA of the CDR3: TGTGCCATCAGAGGGACGTCGAACACTGAAGCTTTCTTT.

This sequence joins TRBV6-2 or TRBV6-3 and TRBJ1-5, with 12 bases fitting TRBD1. Germline V gene data show CDR1 as MNHEY and CDR2 as SVGEGT. J lost 6 bases, V lost 0 bases, and 3 bases had no gene match. The CDR3 is made up of 16 amino acids. CDR3 residues: CASSYSGQGAGQPQHF. CDR3 DNA: TGTGCCAGCAGTTACTCGGGACAGGGGGCAGGTCAGCCCCAGCATTTT.

This rearrangement joins TRBV24-1 to TRBJ2-2, with 8 positions matching TRBD2. The germline gives CDR1 KGHDR, CDR2 SFDVKD. The CDR3 sequence is 15 residues long. V shed 0 bases and J 5 bases; nucleotides not matched to a gene: 1. CDR3 bases: TGTGCCACCAGTGATTTGCGGGAGGGGACCGGGGAGCTGTTTTTT. As protein: CATSDLREGTGELFF.